The 2 T cell receptor beta chains below were found in one sample sequenced in a study of control samples from healthy donors and cancer patients. TCRdb's copy holds only in-frame clones and misses some; the assay was immunoSEQ multiplex PCR. The profile shows roughly 88,000 clones, more than 85% of them singletons. Material: blood. These receptors all stem from a woman in her 30s in good health.

The chain joins TRBV19 to TRBJ1-5; 10 nucleotides agree with TRBD1. Germline V gives CDR1 LNHDA, CDR2 SQIVND (reference sequence). With V trimmed by 9 bases and J by 2 bases, 4 bases remained unmatched. This CDR3 has 14 residues. CDR3 protein: CASTGQGGNQPQHF. The DNA for the CDR3 is TGTGCCAGCACCGGACAGGGGGGCAATCAGCCCCAGCATTTT. The entire variable domain, with the rest obtained from reference TRBV19 and TRBJ1-5, is as follows: DGGITQSPKYLFRKEGQNVTLSCEQNLNHDAMYWYRQDPGQGLRLIYYSQIVNDFQKGDIAEGYSVSREKKESFPLTVTSAQKNPTAFYLCASTGQGGNQPQHFGDGTRLSIL.

The rearrangement joins TRBV7-2 to TRBJ2-1, with D possibly TRBD1 on 6 matching bases. In germline, CDR1 is SGHTA, CDR2 FQGNSA. V gave up 5 bases and J gave up 10 bases, with 18 bases separating them. The CDR3 extends over 14 amino acids. Here the CDR3 DNA reads TGTGCCAGCAGCCCACAACAGGGATTCGGGGAGCAGTTCTTC. Protein: CASSPQQGFGEQFF.